What follows are 13 T cell receptor beta chains derived from one specimen sequenced in a study of identical twins. MiXCR was run by TCRdb on the 5' RACE reads, yielding one entry per CDR3 protein. The sample has nearly 900,000 distinct CDR3 sequences, approximately 13% seen once. This sample was shared with a second study, whose subject was yellow fever vaccine responses in identical twins.

The sequencing input was PBMCs. These receptors were taken from a young woman in good health.

This rearrangement joins TRBV10-3 to TRBJ2-3; 11 bases map to TRBD2. This CDR3 has 16 amino acids. Germline CDR1 and CDR2: ENHRY and SYGVKD. With V trimmed by 0 bases and J by 3 bases, 2 bases remained unmatched. CDR3 residues: CAISESSSGGTDTQYF. DNA of the CDR3: TGTGCCATCAGTGAGTCGTCTAGCGGGGGGACAGATACGCAGTATTTT.

This clonotype was counted only a few times. The rearrangement links TRBV19 to TRBJ2-1, with D perhaps matching TRBD2 (6 bases). The CDR3 length is 13 residues. Germline V CDR1 and CDR2: LNHDA, SQIVND (reference sequence). V dropped 5 bases and J dropped 8 bases, with 13 bases sitting between them. DNA of the CDR3: TGTGCCAGTAGTCCCACTAGCAACTATGAGCAGTTCTTC. This gives the protein CASSPTSNYEQFF.

This clonotype appeared a few times. The V gene is TRBV7-6, the J gene TRBJ2-1, with D perhaps TRBD2 (6 bases). V lost 1 base and J lost 7, with 14 bases in between. Germline CDR1 SGHVS, CDR2 FNYEAQ. CDR3 size: 15 residues. The CDR3 loop reads CASSLVAAGFNEQFF. CDR3 DNA sequence: TGTGCCAGCAGCTTAGTGGCGGCGGGGTTTAATGAGCAGTTCTTC.

The CDR3, as DNA: TGTGCCAGCTTAGGGGGAACATTTAACTATGGCTACACCTTC. Translated, it gives CASLGGTFNYGYTF. This chain connects TRBV2 to TRBJ1-2, with a possible D match to TRBD1 (6 bases). The CDR3 length is 14 residues. Germline CDR1 and CDR2: SNHLY and FYNNEI. The V end lost 8 bases, the J end lost 1 base, and 14 bases lay between the germline ends.

Ten or more counts support this clonotype. The rearrangement uses TRBV4-2 and TRBJ1-1, with D tentatively TRBD1 (5 bases). Germline CDR1 LGHNA, CDR2 YNFKEQ. This CDR3 contains 14 residues. Deletions cut 0 bases from V and 4 bases from J, with 9 bases between. This CDR3 reads CASSQEAGLTEAFF. The CDR3, as DNA: TGTGCCAGCAGCCAAGAGGCGGGGCTCACTGAAGCTTTCTTT.

This clonotype was counted between two and nine times. The chain links TRBV7-9 to TRBJ2-3; 9 bases line up with TRBD1. CDR3 length equals 17 residues. V was pared by 3 bases and J by 0 bases, with 7 bases of the junction left unmatched. The germline CDR1 and CDR2 sequences are SEHNR and FQNEAQ (reference sequence). Here the CDR3 reads CASSFPGTGPSTDTQYF. The CDR3 nucleotides read TGTGCCAGCAGCTTCCCCGGGACAGGGCCTAGCACAGATACGCAGTATTTT.

This clonotype has just one count. The genes are TRBV28 and TRBJ2-1; possible D gene TRBD2, 7 bases. V lost 4 bases to trimming and J lost 6 bases, with 19 bases between them. The CDR3 contains 16 residues. Germline V gives CDR1 MDHEN, CDR2 SYDVKM. In DNA form, the CDR3 reads TGTGCCAGCAGTTCGGCGGGGGCGCAGGTTGTCAATGAGCAGTTCTTC. It is translated as CASSSAGAQVVNEQFF.

This clonotype has just a few counts. The junction and the germline gene differ at one end; a read error may be behind it. J is TRBJ1-1 and V is TRBV29-1; D is ambiguous. The length of the CDR3 is 12 residues. CDR1 SQVTM and CDR2 ANQGSEA come from the germline V gene. The CDR3 region is CSATDGNTEDFF. The CDR3 DNA follows: TGCAGCGCAACGGACGGGAACACTGAAGATTTCTTT.

The rearrangement links TRBV4-2 to TRBJ2-1; 7 bases are a match to TRBD2. The junction had 8 bases not matched to a gene; V was cut back by 4 bases and J by 8 bases. This CDR3 contains 14 residues. The germline CDR1 and CDR2 sequences are LGHNA and YNFKEQ. The CDR3 region is CASSPLADGDEQFF. The CDR3 region has the DNA TGTGCCAGCAGCCCCCTAGCGGATGGGGATGAGCAGTTCTTC.

This clonotype appeared many times. This chain uses TRBV9 with TRBJ2-1; 11 bases are shared with TRBD2. V shed 5 bases and J 6 bases; nucleotides not matched to a gene: 10. Germline V gives CDR1 SGDLS, CDR2 YYNGEE. The CDR3 consists of 16 residues. The CDR3 loop reads CASSALLAGAGNEQFF. The CDR3 nucleotides are TGTGCCAGCAGTGCATTACTAGCGGGAGCTGGCAATGAGCAGTTCTTC.

Ten or more counts support this clonotype. The CDR3 region has the DNA TGCAGTGCTAGGGATGACAGGGCGAACACCGGGGAGCTGTTTTTT. Translation gives CSARDDRANTGELFF. This rearrangement joins TRBV20-1 to TRBJ2-2, with 7 positions matching TRBD1. With 3 bases clipped from V and 0 bases from J, the junction kept 4 bases outside the gene matches. Germline-derived CDR1 and CDR2 are DFQATT and SNEGSKA (reference sequence). This CDR3 spans 15 amino acids.

In its sample, this clonotype was seen a few times. The chain employs TRBV7-2 and TRBJ2-3; TRBD2 might be the D (5 bases). V lost 2 bases and J 0 bases, leaving 15 bases between the germline ends. The CDR3 is 17 amino acids. The germline V gene has CDR1 SGHTA and CDR2 FQGNSA. CDR3 DNA: TGTGCCAGCAGCTTACAAGTCGCTAGCCCCAGCACAGATACGCAGTATTTT. Protein product: CASSLQVASPSTDTQYF. The full variable domain, completed using reference TRBV7-2 and TRBJ2-3, is GAGVSQSPSNKVTEKGKDVELRCDPISGHTALYWYRQSLGQGLEFLIYFQGNSAPDKSGLPSDRFSAERTGGSVSTLTIQRTQQEDSAVYLCASSLQVASPSTDTQYFGPGTRLTVL.

V gene TRBV7-9 combines with J gene TRBJ1-4; the match to TRBD1 covers 9 bases. The germline V gene has CDR1 SEHNR and CDR2 FQNEAQ (reference sequence). The CDR3 has 16 amino acids. V gave up 3 bases and J gave up 5 bases; unmatched junction bases: 7. The CDR3 region has the DNA TGTGCCAGCAGCTTCCTGGGGGACAGGGAGAATGAAAAACTGTTTTTT. This encodes CASSFLGDRENEKLFF. The full variable domain, rest sourced from reference TRBV7-9 and TRBJ1-4, is DTGVSQNPRHKITKRGQNVTFRCDPISEHNRLYWYRQTLGQGPEFLTYFQNEAQLEKSRLLSDRFSAERPKGSFSTLEIQRTEQGDSAMYLCASSFLGDRENEKLFFGSGTQLSVL.